One sample yielded the 25 T cell receptor beta chains listed below, sequenced in a study of T cell changes during pregnancy in multiple sclerosis. Clones were read by immunoSEQ multiplex PCR, and TCRdb kept only the in-frame ones, dropping some. The sample yields tens of thousands of clones, about 91% seen once. The sequenced sample was peripheral blood, obtained before pregnancy. These receptors all come from a female donor with multiple sclerosis, enrolled in a pregnancy study.

This chain links TRBV6-5 with TRBJ2-4; 9 bases match TRBD1. Germline V CDR1 and CDR2: MNHEY, SVGAGI. The CDR3 is 16 residues long. Unmatched junction bases numbered 6, after V lost 0 bases and J lost 6 bases. Here the CDR3 DNA reads TGTGCCAGCAGTTACTCGGGACAGGGTACGGGAAACATTCAGTACTTC. This encodes CASSYSGQGTGNIQYF.

The genes are TRBV7-8 and TRBJ1-3; D gene unclear. Germline V gene data show CDR1 as SGHVS and CDR2 as FQNEAQ. This CDR3 comprises 14 residues. V lost 5 bases to trimming and J lost 2 bases, with 10 bases between them. CDR3: CASSPSPAGNTIYF. The DNA for the CDR3 is TGTGCCAGCAGCCCTTCCCCAGCTGGAAACACCATATATTTT.

This clone was seen once. The chain employs TRBV5-4 and TRBJ2-7; 11 nucleotides align to TRBD2. Germline lookup yields CDR1 SGHNT and CDR2 YYREEE (reference sequence). CDR3 length: 14 amino acids. The V and J ends lost 0 bases and 6 bases, in that order; junction bases with no gene match: 2. CDR3: CASSLGLAGGEQYF. CDR3 bases: TGTGCCAGCAGCTTGGGGCTAGCGGGGGGCGAGCAGTACTTC.

The rearrangement uses TRBV5-1 and TRBJ2-5; weak D call: TRBD2 (6 bases). Germline CDR1 and CDR2: SGHRS and YFSETQ. The CDR3 covers 16 residues. V lost 2 bases and J 5 bases, leaving 19 bases between the germline ends. Written as DNA, the CDR3 is TGCGCCAGCAGCTTCGGGCTCTGGCGGGATTTGGAGACCCAGTACTTC. It specifies CASSFGLWRDLETQYF.

The rearrangement joins TRBV7-2 to TRBJ2-1, with D possibly being TRBD2 (6 bases). Germline loops: CDR1 SGHTA, CDR2 FQGNSA. The germline V and J ends were trimmed by 4 bases and 15 bases, with 16 bases remaining between them. This CDR3 comprises 12 residues. This CDR3 reads CASSSAGTGWFF. In DNA form, the CDR3 reads TGTGCCAGCAGCTCGGCCGGGACTGGATGGTTCTTC.

The gene calls are TRBV7-9 and TRBJ1-2; 7 positions match TRBD1. V lost 5 bases to trimming and J lost 6 bases; unmatched junction nucleotides: 9. The CDR3 is 14 residues long. From germline, CDR1 is SEHNR and CDR2 FQNEAQ (reference sequence). The CDR3 coding sequence is TGTGCCAGCAGCCAGCGGGAGGGGGCGGATGGCTACACCTTC. This encodes CASSQREGADGYTF. The full variable domain, with the rest looked up from reference TRBV7-9 and TRBJ1-2, is DTGVSQNPRHKITKRGQNVTFRCDPISEHNRLYWYRQTLGQGPEFLTYFQNEAQLEKSRLLSDRFSAERPKGSFSTLEIQRTEQGDSAMYLCASSQREGADGYTFGSGTRLTVV.

The chain links TRBV4-2 to TRBJ2-2; 7 bases map to TRBD2. Per germline, CDR1 LGHNA and CDR2 YNFKEQ. Trimming took 0 bases from V and 7 from J; bases not matched to a gene: 8. This CDR3 is built from 16 residues. The CDR3 DNA is TGTGCCAGCAGCCAAGATCTCGGCAGGGAGGGCGGGGAGCTGTTTTTT. The encoded protein is CASSQDLGREGGELFF.

The rearrangement joins TRBV9 to TRBJ1-2; TRBD1 is a possible D gene (5 bases). Trimming removed 5 bases from V and 3 bases from J, with 14 bases in between. CDR3 length: 14 residues. CDR1 is SGDLS, CDR2 YYNGEE, per germline. CDR3 nucleotides: TGTGCCAGCAGTCGACAGCTCGCCGACTATGGCTACACCTTC. Its protein is CASSRQLADYGYTF.

V is TRBV2 and J is TRBJ2-7, with a weak D call TRBD2 (5 bases). CDR3 length: 16 residues. The V gene's germline CDR1 is SNHLY and CDR2 FYNNEI. Trimming cost V 4 bases and J 2 bases, with 18 bases left between them. The CDR3 loop is CASSVLGGSLTYEQYF. CDR3 nucleotide sequence: TGTGCCAGCAGTGTGTTAGGAGGAAGCCTTACCTACGAGCAGTACTTC.

The chain combines TRBV5-1 with TRBJ2-2; 9 bases are shared with TRBD1. CDR1 and CDR2 from the germline V gene are SGHRS and YFSETQ. The CDR3 length is 17 residues. Trimming cost V 2 bases and J 5 bases; bases outside gene matches: 10. DNA of the CDR3: TGCGCCAGCAGCTTAGTCCCCGGGACAGGGAGGACCGGGGAGCTGTTTTTT. Its protein product is CASSLVPGTGRTGELFF. The complete variable domain, with remaining parts taken from reference TRBV5-1 and TRBJ2-2, reads KAGVTQTPRYLIKTRGQQVTLSCSPISGHRSVSWYQQTPGQGLQFLFEYFSETQRNKGNFPGRFSGRQFSNSRSEMNVSTLELGDSALYLCASSLVPGTGRTGELFFGEGSRLTVL.

This clone has a single count. The gene calls are TRBV6-6 and TRBJ2-7; D remains ambiguous. Germline V gene data show CDR1 as MNHNY and CDR2 as SVGAGI (reference sequence). CDR3 size: 13 residues. V lost 6 bases and J lost 7, with 16 bases in between. The CDR3: CASSPFSFGEQYF. The CDR3 DNA follows: TGTGCCAGCAGCCCTTTCAGCTTCGGGGAGCAGTACTTC.

This chain links TRBV5-4 with TRBJ2-7; 11 bases fit TRBD2. Germline CDR1 and CDR2: SGHNT and YYREEE (reference sequence). V was pared by 5 bases and J by 0 bases, with 4 bases of the junction left unmatched. The CDR3 is 15 amino acids. The CDR3, as DNA: TGTGCCAGCAGTGAGACTAGCGGGGCCTCCTACGAGCAGTACTTC. It codes for CASSETSGASYEQYF. Combining the CDR3 with reference TRBV5-4 and TRBJ2-7 gives the whole variable domain ETGVTQSPTHLIKTRGQQVTLRCSSQSGHNTVSWYQQALGQGPQFIFQYYREEENGRGNFPPRFSGLQFPNYSSELNVNALELDDSALYLCASSETSGASYEQYFGPGTRLTVT.

The chain links TRBV11-1 to TRBJ2-1, with 12 bases lining up with TRBD2. CDR1 is SGHAT and CDR2 is FQDESV in the germline V gene (reference sequence). CDR3 length: 18 amino acids. V lost 5 bases, J lost 2 bases, and 10 bases stayed unmatched. The CDR3 DNA follows: TGTGCCAGCAGCGCCCTAGCGGGGGGGCCGAGAACCTACAATGAGCAGTTCTTC. This encodes CASSALAGGPRTYNEQFF.

This clone occurred once. The chain carries TRBV7-6 and TRBJ2-7; D is possibly TRBD1 (5 bases). The V and J ends lost 0 bases and 5 bases respectively, with 17 bases between them. Looked up from germline, CDR1 is SGHVS and CDR2 is FNYEAQ. This CDR3 has 16 residues. DNA of the CDR3: TGTGCCAGCAGCTTAGCGGGTGGCAGGGCTCCCCACGAGCAGTACTTC. Protein: CASSLAGGRAPHEQYF.

The chain has TRBV5-8 and TRBJ1-2, with 8 bases aligning to TRBD1. CDR3 size: 14 residues. V dropped 4 bases and J dropped 2; count of bases not matched to a gene: 4. From germline, CDR1 is SGHTS and CDR2 YDEGEE. Here the CDR3 reads CASSPRTGNYGYTF. The CDR3 DNA follows: TGTGCCAGCAGCCCCAGGACAGGGAACTATGGCTACACCTTC.

This clone occurred once. This chain connects TRBV6-4 to TRBJ2-7; a weak D match, TRBD2 (7 bases). Trimming pared 2 bases from V and 7 bases from J, leaving 12 bases between. This CDR3 comprises 13 residues. The germline V gene encodes CDR1 MRHNA and CDR2 SNTAGT. DNA for the CDR3: TGTGCCAGCAGTGACCAACAGGGAGGGGAGCAGTACTTC. Translation gives CASSDQQGGEQYF.

The chain uses TRBV2 and TRBJ1-2, with TRBD1 matching 9 bases. V was clipped by 6 bases and J by 0 bases; unmatched bases: 14. The germline gives CDR1 SNHLY, CDR2 FYNNEI. The CDR3 covers 18 residues. The CDR3 is CASRTLGQGGSTNYGYTF. The CDR3 DNA sequence: TGTGCCAGCAGAACCCTGGGACAGGGAGGGAGCACTAACTATGGCTACACCTTC.

This rearrangement joins TRBV2 to TRBJ2-7; 7 nucleotides match TRBD2. The CDR3 has 11 residues. Germline V lookup: CDR1 SNHLY, CDR2 FYNNEI. CDR3 region: CGAGDPYEQYF. The CDR3 DNA reads as TGTGGGGCGGGGGACCCCTACGAGCAGTACTTC.

The chain uses TRBV7-6 and TRBJ1-3; D unclear. Trimming took 1 base from V and 0 from J, leaving 10 bases between them. The germline V gene has CDR1 SGHVS and CDR2 FNYEAQ. The CDR3 sequence is 16 residues long. CDR3 loop: CASSLDAHSSGNTIYF. In DNA form, the CDR3 reads TGTGCCAGCAGCTTAGATGCCCATAGCTCTGGAAACACCATATATTTT.

J is TRBJ2-2 and V is TRBV5-4; TRBD1 aligns across 9 bases. CDR1 and CDR2 from the germline V gene are SGHNT and YYREEE (reference sequence). This CDR3 comprises 16 residues. V trimming: 4 bases; J trimming: 5 bases; junction bases outside the gene matches: 9. The DNA of the CDR3 is TGTGCCAGCAGCCCAAAGGACAGGGGTGGAACCGGGGAGCTGTTTTTT. Protein: CASSPKDRGGTGELFF. Filled out from reference TRBV5-4 and TRBJ2-2, the complete variable domain reads ETGVTQSPTHLIKTRGQQVTLRCSSQSGHNTVSWYQQALGQGPQFIFQYYREEENGRGNFPPRFSGLQFPNYSSELNVNALELDDSALYLCASSPKDRGGTGELFFGEGSRLTVL.

The chain links TRBV7-2 to TRBJ2-7, with D tentatively TRBD2 (5 bases). V was trimmed by 2 bases and J by 2 bases, leaving 16 bases between them. The CDR3 covers 16 residues. Germline V lookup: CDR1 SGHTA, CDR2 FQGNSA. CDR3 DNA sequence: TGTGCCAGCAGCTTACTTTCGGGAATTGGTACCTACGAGCAGTACTTC. Protein sequence: CASSLLSGIGTYEQYF. The variable domain in full, completed from reference TRBV7-2 and TRBJ2-7, reads GAGVSQSPSNKVTEKGKDVELRCDPISGHTALYWYRQSLGQGLEFLIYFQGNSAPDKSGLPSDRFSAERTGGSVSTLTIQRTQQEDSAVYLCASSLLSGIGTYEQYFGPGTRLTVT.

This sequence joins TRBV5-1 and TRBJ2-5; 7 positions match TRBD2. V shed 4 bases and J 5 bases; nucleotides not matched to a gene: 2. The CDR3 sequence is 12 residues long. Germline V gives CDR1 SGHRS, CDR2 YFSETQ. This CDR3 is CASSVTSETQYF. The DNA of the CDR3 is TGCGCCAGCAGCGTGACTAGCGAGACCCAGTACTTC.

This rearrangement joins TRBV19 to TRBJ1-5, with D perhaps TRBD1 (5 bases). CDR3 length: 14 residues. Trimming removed 3 bases at V and 6 bases at J, with 12 bases between. Germline CDR1 LNHDA, CDR2 SQIVND (reference sequence). The CDR3 sequence: CASSIGASGQPQHF. CDR3 nucleotide sequence: TGTGCCAGTAGTATTGGGGCCTCAGGTCAGCCCCAGCATTTT. Variable domain in full (rest from reference TRBV19 and TRBJ1-5): DGGITQSPKYLFRKEGQNVTLSCEQNLNHDAMYWYRQDPGQGLRLIYYSQIVNDFQKGDIAEGYSVSREKKESFPLTVTSAQKNPTAFYLCASSIGASGQPQHFGDGTRLSIL.

The chain has TRBV6-5 and TRBJ1-5; possibly TRBD1 for D (5 bases). CDR1 and CDR2 (germline): MNHEY, SVGAGI. This CDR3 has 13 residues. Trimming stripped 5 bases from V and 5 bases from J, with 10 bases between. The CDR3 loop is CASSPRAHQPQHF. As DNA, the CDR3 is TGTGCCAGCAGTCCCAGGGCGCATCAGCCCCAGCATTTT.

This chain uses TRBV9 with TRBJ2-1; 10 bases line up with TRBD1. J lost 12 bases, V lost 3 bases, and 6 bases had no gene match. CDR3 size: 13 residues. The V gene's germline CDR1 is SGDLS and CDR2 YYNGEE. As DNA, the CDR3 is TGTGCCAGCAGCGCCGGGACAGGGGTAGGGCAGTTCTTC. Its protein is CASSAGTGVGQFF.